The 29 T cell receptor beta chains below all came from one sample that was sequenced in a study of CD8 T cells in ankylosing spondylitis. Study conclusions and caveats: Seemingly distinctive of ankylosing spondylitis blood was a TCR beta motif formed by eight highly homologous variants.

Each CDR3 protein is one row after TCRdb ran MiXCR on the 5' RACE reads. This table has more than 400,000 distinct CDR3 sequences, roughly 5.3% appearing once. No antigens are known for them. Specimen: blood, either unsorted or a sorted T cell fraction (not recorded which). The receptor set was obtained from a male donor with ankylosing spondylitis.

This clonotype was found a few times. CDR3 sequence (DNA): TGCGCCAGCCATAGGTTTGGGATGGAGGAGACCCAGTACTTC. The encoded protein is CASHRFGMEETQYF. The chain carries TRBV5-1 and TRBJ2-5; D not certain. V lost 7 bases and J lost 5, with 18 bases in between. Germline CDR1 SGHRS, CDR2 YFSETQ. The CDR3 contains 14 residues.

This clonotype was recorded many times. J is TRBJ1-2 and V is TRBV6-2 or TRBV6-3; unclear D gene. Germline assignment: CDR1 MNHEY and CDR2 SVGEGT. The CDR3 contains 14 residues. Trimming cost V 5 bases and J 4 bases, with 14 bases left between them. CDR3 residues: CASSVGAHAYGYTF. DNA for the CDR3: TGTGCCAGCAGTGTCGGCGCGCACGCCTATGGCTACACCTTC.

This clonotype was found a few times. The rearrangement uses TRBV7-9 and TRBJ2-7; the match to TRBD1 covers 7 bases. This CDR3 comprises 15 residues. V gave up 6 bases and J gave up 0 bases; unmatched junction bases: 8. CDR1 and CDR2 from the germline V gene are SEHNR and FQNEAQ (reference sequence). The DNA for the CDR3 is TGTGCCAGCAGGGACAACAGGGGAAGCTCCTACGAGCAGTACTTC. It encodes CASRDNRGSSYEQYF.

This clonotype showed up just a few times. The rearrangement links TRBV7-6 to TRBJ2-3, with TRBD2 identical over 12 bases. V shed 5 bases and J 0 bases; nucleotides not matched to a gene: 3. CDR1 SGHVS and CDR2 FNYEAQ come from the germline V gene. This CDR3 has 16 amino acids. The CDR3 loop is CASSRTSGMSTDTQYF. CDR3 in DNA: TGTGCCAGCAGCCGGACTAGCGGGATGAGCACAGATACGCAGTATTTT.

This clonotype showed up many times. J is TRBJ2-1 and V is TRBV15; D gene ambiguous. CDR3 size: 14 residues. Trimming took 1 base from V and 8 from J, leaving 12 bases between them. Germline V gene lookup returns CDR1 LNHNV and CDR2 YYDKDF (reference sequence). CDR3 sequence: CATSRVRPGDEQFF. The CDR3 DNA follows: TGTGCCACCAGCAGAGTCCGGCCTGGGGATGAGCAGTTCTTC.

This clonotype was counted at least ten times. This chain connects TRBV28 to TRBJ2-1, with a possible D match to TRBD1 (7 bases). The V end lost 1 base, the J end lost 4 bases, and 11 bases lay between the germline ends. This CDR3 comprises 15 residues. Germline V lookup: CDR1 MDHEN, CDR2 SYDVKM. This CDR3 is CASSLFPGGYNEQFF. The CDR3 DNA reads TGTGCCAGCAGTTTATTCCCAGGGGGGTACAATGAGCAGTTCTTC.

This clonotype has at least ten counts. The CDR3 reads CRASGGTTEAFF. The CDR3 DNA sequence: TGCAGGGCCAGTGGGGGTACCACTGAAGCTTTCTTT. V gene TRBV20-1 combines with J gene TRBJ1-1; the D gene is possibly TRBD1 (5 bases). The CDR3 is made up of 12 amino acids. Germline V gene sequence: CDR1 DFQATT, CDR2 SNEGSKA (reference sequence).

This clonotype was seen at least ten times. This rearrangement joins TRBV28 to TRBJ2-7; 7 bases match TRBD1. V lost 6 bases and J lost 2; bases outside the gene matches: 7. From germline, CDR1 is MDHEN and CDR2 SYDVKM. The CDR3 covers 14 residues. The CDR3 coding sequence is TGTGCCAGCAGGCCAGGACAGGCAACCTACGAGCAGTACTTC. Translation: CASRPGQATYEQYF.

This clonotype was counted ten times or more. The rearrangement joins TRBV6-5 to TRBJ1-1; a possible D gene is TRBD1 (5 bases). This CDR3 contains 15 residues. Trimming left V 0 bases short and J 2 bases short, with 10 bases between. The germline V gene has CDR1 MNHEY and CDR2 SVGAGI. CDR3 coding DNA: TGTGCCAGCAGTTACTCGGGACCGACAAACACTGAAGCTTTCTTT. This gives the protein CASSYSGPTNTEAFF.

This clonotype was seen a few times. This chain links TRBV3-1 with TRBJ2-7, with 9 bases that match TRBD1. The CDR3 loop spans 15 amino acids. Germline V CDR1 and CDR2: LGHDT, YNNKEL (reference sequence). V dropped 2 bases and J dropped 5; count of bases not matched to a gene: 7. CDR3 bases: TGTGCCAGCAGCCAAACAGGGGGCTGGGGCCACGAGCAGTACTTC. Residues: CASSQTGGWGHEQYF.

This clonotype has at least ten counts. V usage is TRBV20-1 and J usage is TRBJ1-6; D perhaps matches TRBD1 (5 bases). The CDR3 is 16 residues long. V shed 6 bases and J shed 0 bases, with 15 bases lying between them. Per the germline V gene, CDR1 is DFQATT and CDR2 is SNEGSKA (reference sequence). CDR3 DNA sequence: TGCAGTGCAGCGATAAGGGGTAGCTCCTATAATTCACCCCTCCACTTT. Translated, it gives CSAAIRGSSYNSPLHF.

This clonotype was counted ten times or more. The chain uses TRBV12-3 or TRBV12-4 and TRBJ1-1; the D is unclear. The CDR3 loop spans 12 amino acids. V gave up 7 bases and J gave up 0 bases, with 6 bases separating them. DNA for the CDR3: TGTGCCAGCATCCCGATGAACACTGAAGCTTTCTTT. Amino acids: CASIPMNTEAFF.

This clonotype has ten or more counts. This chain joins TRBV28 and TRBJ2-5; maybe TRBD2 (6 bases). The V end lost 2 bases, the J end lost 10 bases, and 8 bases lay between the germline ends. Germline CDR1 is MDHEN and CDR2 is SYDVKM. This CDR3 region has 11 residues. The CDR3, as DNA: TGTGCCAGCAGTTTAATAGCGGTCCAGTACTTC. Translating gives CASSLIAVQYF.

Ten or more counts support this clonotype. This chain joins TRBV20-1 and TRBJ2-7; TRBD2 aligns across 14 bases. In germline, CDR1 is DFQATT, CDR2 SNEGSKA (reference sequence). The V and J ends lost 5 bases and 1 base, in that order; junction bases with no gene match: 4. The CDR3 spans 15 residues. The CDR3 DNA follows: TGCAGTGCTGAGGGACTAGCGGGAGATTCCTACGAGCAGTACTTC. It codes for CSAEGLAGDSYEQYF.

At least ten counts were recorded for this clonotype. The chain recombines TRBV12-3 or TRBV12-4 with TRBJ1-2; 10 bases agree with TRBD1. V was clipped by 2 bases and J by 6 bases; unmatched bases: 9. CDR3 length: 16 amino acids. The CDR3 bases are TGTGCCAGCAGTTTACCCCGAGCCGGGACAGGGGATGGCTACACCTTC. This codes for CASSLPRAGTGDGYTF.

This clonotype has ten or more counts. The chain recombines TRBV24-1 with TRBJ1-2, with 7 bases fitting TRBD1. The CDR3 is 14 residues long. Germline CDR1 and CDR2: KGHDR and SFDVKD. J was trimmed by 3 bases and V by 7 bases; bases with no gene match: 7. The CDR3 reads CATRSSGGHYGYTF. DNA of the CDR3: TGTGCCACCAGATCATCAGGGGGACACTATGGCTACACCTTC.

The table lists this clonotype with many counts. This chain uses TRBV29-1 with TRBJ1-2; no definite D call. CDR3 size: 15 residues. CDR1 is SQVTM and CDR2 is ANQGSEA in the germline V gene. Trimming took 6 bases from V and 7 from J, leaving 24 bases between them. As DNA, the CDR3 is TGCAGCGTAAAGAACGTGGCAGGCGCTCGGCTTGGCTACACCTTC. Its translation: CSVKNVAGARLGYTF.

This clonotype was seen ten or more times. The chain combines TRBV20-1 with TRBJ2-3; possibly TRBD2 for D (7 bases). The CDR3 runs to 16 residues. The V gene's germline CDR1 is DFQATT and CDR2 SNEGSKA (reference sequence). Deletions cut 6 bases from V and 0 bases from J, with 19 bases between. The DNA for the CDR3 is TGCAGTGCAGAAGGGGGAGGGCGAATTAGCACAGATACGCAGTATTTT. This gives the protein CSAEGGGRISTDTQYF.

Ten or more counts support this clonotype. The chain links TRBV6-5 to TRBJ2-2; no firm D call. Between the trimmed V and J ends, which lost 7 bases and 4 bases, there was a span of 4 bases. This CDR3 is 11 amino acids long. Germline values: CDR1 MNHEY, CDR2 SVGAGI. CDR3 sequence (DNA): TGTGCCAGCACCCGCACCGGGGAGCTGTTTTTT. Amino acid sequence: CASTRTGELFF.

There are many counts of this clonotype. The chain couples TRBV7-2 to TRBJ2-3; maybe TRBD2 (6 bases). The V gene's germline CDR1 is SGHTA and CDR2 FQGNSA. The V end was cut by 2 bases, the J end by 5 bases, with 11 bases between. This CDR3 spans 14 amino acids. The CDR3 is CASSLRLDGDTQYF. CDR3 in DNA: TGTGCCAGCAGCTTACGACTAGACGGAGATACGCAGTATTTT.

This clonotype was counted ten times or more. The V and J genes are TRBV18 and TRBJ2-1; no firm D call. V lost 1 base to trimming and J lost 7 bases, with 17 bases between them. The CDR3 loop spans 16 amino acids. The V gene's germline CDR1 is KGHSH and CDR2 LQKENI. The CDR3 DNA reads TGTGCCAGCTCACCACTGCCGCGAACCTATGGGAATGAGCAGTTCTTC. It encodes CASSPLPRTYGNEQFF.

This clonotype was seen ten or more times. The chain couples TRBV24-1 to TRBJ1-2, with D uncertain. The CDR3 totals 14 residues. Deletions cut 4 bases from V and 8 bases from J, with 16 bases between. Germline V CDR1 and CDR2: KGHDR, SFDVKD. CDR3 coding DNA: TGTGCCACCAGTGACCCCATGGGGTTCGGGGGCTACACCTTC. Protein sequence: CATSDPMGFGGYTF.

This clonotype has a count of ten or more. The DNA for the CDR3 is TGTGCCAGCAGCTCGACCCCATCCTACGAGCAGTACTTC. It yields the protein CASSSTPSYEQYF. The chain joins TRBV7-9 to TRBJ2-7; D remains unclear. CDR3 length: 13 residues. The V gene's germline CDR1 is SEHNR and CDR2 FQNEAQ (reference sequence). Trimming pared 4 bases from V and 1 base from J, leaving 8 bases between.

This clonotype was counted between two and nine times. CDR3 amino acids: CASSQRQWGEQYF. CDR3 nucleotide sequence: TGTGCCAGCAGTCAGCGACAGTGGGGAGAGCAGTACTTC. The chain recombines TRBV5-6 with TRBJ2-7; maybe TRBD1 (5 bases). V dropped 5 bases and J dropped 7 bases, with 16 bases sitting between them. Germline lookup yields CDR1 SGHDT and CDR2 YYEEEE. This CDR3 is built from 13 residues.

The sample holds many counts of this clonotype. The chain's CDR3 is CASSTSGGWNEQFF. The CDR3 DNA reads as TGTGCCAGCAGCACTAGCGGGGGATGGAATGAGCAGTTCTTC. The V call is TRBV7-9, the J call TRBJ2-1; 11 nucleotides align to TRBD2. J gave up 7 bases and V 5 bases, and 4 bases lay outside the gene matches. CDR1 SEHNR and CDR2 FQNEAQ come from the germline V gene (reference sequence). The length of the CDR3 is 14 residues.

This clonotype appeared many times. The V call is TRBV4-3, the J call TRBJ2-5, with 7 bases matching TRBD1. CDR3 length: 15 residues. Germline CDR1 LGHNA, CDR2 YSLEER. V was pared by 1 base and J by 5 bases, with 7 bases of the junction left unmatched. DNA for the CDR3: TGCGCCAGCAGCCAAGTGGGAGACAGGGAGGAGACCCAGTACTTC. It specifies CASSQVGDREETQYF.

This clonotype was seen repeatedly, ten times or more. The V call is TRBV12-3 or TRBV12-4, the J call TRBJ1-1, with TRBD1 matching 7 bases. Trimming took 7 bases from V and 1 from J; bases not matched to a gene: 6. The CDR3 is 14 residues long. The CDR3 protein is CASTYRGSNTEAFF. CDR3 bases: TGTGCCAGCACCTACAGGGGATCGAACACTGAAGCTTTCTTT.

This clonotype has just a few counts. The chain carries TRBV7-2 and TRBJ2-7, with D unclear. This CDR3 region has 16 residues. The V gene's germline CDR1 is SGHTA and CDR2 FQGNSA. Trimming pared 0 bases from V and 7 bases from J, leaving 19 bases between. The CDR3 loop reads CASSLAPTGPLGEQYF. The CDR3 coding sequence is TGTGCCAGCAGCTTAGCCCCGACGGGCCCCCTTGGTGAGCAGTACTTC.

This clonotype was recorded at least ten times. The rearrangement links TRBV4-1 to TRBJ2-1; 8 bases line up with TRBD1. The V and J ends lost 0 bases and 4 bases, in that order; junction bases with no gene match: 5. The CDR3 runs to 16 residues. From germline, CDR1 is MGHRA and CDR2 YSYEKL. The CDR3 reads CASSQDQGQVYNEQFF. In nucleotides, the CDR3 is TGCGCCAGCAGCCAAGATCAGGGACAGGTTTACAATGAGCAGTTCTTC.